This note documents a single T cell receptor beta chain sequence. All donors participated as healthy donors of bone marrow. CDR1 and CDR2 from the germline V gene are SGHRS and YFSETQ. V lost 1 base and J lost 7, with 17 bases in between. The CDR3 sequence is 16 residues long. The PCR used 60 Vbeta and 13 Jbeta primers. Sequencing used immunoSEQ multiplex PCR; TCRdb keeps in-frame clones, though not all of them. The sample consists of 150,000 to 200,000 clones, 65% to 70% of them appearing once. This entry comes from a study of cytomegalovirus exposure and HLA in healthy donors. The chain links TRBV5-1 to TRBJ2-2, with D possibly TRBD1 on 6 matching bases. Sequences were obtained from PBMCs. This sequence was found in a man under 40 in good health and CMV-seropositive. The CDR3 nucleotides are TGCGCCAGCAGCTTGTACCCCAGGGGAAGAGGCGGGGAGCTGTTTTTT. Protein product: CASSLYPRGRGGELFF.